The 16 T cell receptor beta chains below were found in one sample sequenced in a study of vaccination effects on CD4 cells after COVID-19. These receptors have no identified antigens. The ViraFEST assay expanded antigen-specific CD4+ T cells with viral peptide pools before sequencing. Following a roughly 11-day culture, CD4+ T cells were purified. Having tested negative for nucleocapsid antibodies, the vaccine recipients showed no prior SARS-CoV-2 infection. Sequenced by immunoSEQ multiplex PCR; TCRdb stores in-frame clones only, minus some. This sample has tens of thousands of clones, with roughly 73% found just once. The sequences come from CD4+ T cells from PBMCs cultured with HCoV-OC43 spike peptides, collected before COVID-19 vaccination. Described subset: HCoV-OC43 spike overlapping peptide pool stimulation. The receptors originated from a human donor who received a COVID-19 vaccine.

J is TRBJ2-4 and V is TRBV5-1, with TRBD1 matching over 8 bases. The CDR3 is 18 amino acids. J lost 3 bases, V lost 3 bases, and 14 bases had no gene match. The germline CDR1 and CDR2 sequences are SGHRS and YFSETQ. The DNA for the CDR3 is TGCGCCAGCAGCTCCCTCGCGCAGGGGGCGTCGGGCAAAAACATTCAGTACTTC. It yields the protein CASSSLAQGASGKNIQYF. The full variable domain, with the rest looked up from reference TRBV5-1 and TRBJ2-4, is KAGVTQTPRYLIKTRGQQVTLSCSPISGHRSVSWYQQTPGQGLQFLFEYFSETQRNKGNFPGRFSGRQFSNSRSEMNVSTLELGDSALYLCASSSLAQGASGKNIQYFGAGTRLSVL.

The V and J genes are TRBV6-4 and TRBJ1-5; tentative D call: TRBD1 (6 bases). The CDR3 covers 15 residues. Germline V gene sequence: CDR1 MRHNA, CDR2 SNTAGT. V lost 4 bases, J lost 6 bases, and 16 bases lay in between. The CDR3 DNA sequence: TGTGCCAGCAGTGGGCCCCACAGGGAAACTCAGCCCCAGCATTTT. This encodes CASSGPHRETQPQHF.

The chain recombines TRBV20-1 with TRBJ1-1; the D gene is possibly TRBD1 (6 bases). Germline V gene sequence: CDR1 DFQATT, CDR2 SNEGSKA (reference sequence). The CDR3 loop spans 12 amino acids. V was clipped by 3 bases and J by 8 bases, with 13 bases between them. CDR3 region: CSASLQGWEAFF. For the CDR3, the DNA is TGCAGTGCTAGTCTTCAGGGGTGGGAAGCTTTCTTT.

This chain uses TRBV10-3 with TRBJ1-2, with 9 bases fitting TRBD1. The CDR3 length is 20 residues. J lost 4 bases, V lost 0 bases, and 18 bases had no gene match. Germline lookup yields CDR1 ENHRY and CDR2 SYGVKD. DNA for the CDR3: TGTGCCATCAGTGAGTCTCACAAACCGACTAGGACAGGGGATACCTATGGCTACACCTTC. This codes for CAISESHKPTRTGDTYGYTF.

This CDR3 is CASSSTGVSNEKLFF. In DNA form, the CDR3 reads TGTGCCAGCAGCTCCACAGGGGTATCTAATGAAAAACTGTTTTTT. The chain couples TRBV11-2 to TRBJ1-4, with TRBD1 matching 7 bases. CDR3 size: 15 residues. The V and J ends lost 4 bases and 3 bases, in that order; junction bases with no gene match: 5. Germline V gene lookup returns CDR1 SGHAT and CDR2 FQNNGV.

The rearrangement joins TRBV6-5 to TRBJ1-6; D remains unclear. Germline values: CDR1 MNHEY, CDR2 SVGAGI. This CDR3 comprises 12 residues. V gave up 2 bases and J gave up 5 bases, with 1 base separating them. The CDR3 loop is CASSYHNSPLHF. The CDR3 nucleotides are TGTGCCAGCAGTTACCATAATTCACCCCTCCACTTT.

The chain has TRBV7-2 and TRBJ2-2; D gene unclear. Germline V gene lookup returns CDR1 SGHTA and CDR2 FQGNSA. The length of the CDR3 is 15 residues. The ends were cut back, 5 bases at V and 6 bases at J, with 16 bases in the middle. The CDR3 loop is CASSPQPSGSGELFF. CDR3 nucleotides: TGTGCCAGCAGCCCCCAACCGTCCGGGTCCGGGGAGCTGTTTTTT.

This clone has more than one count but fewer than ten. This rearrangement joins TRBV19 to TRBJ2-1, with 9 bases lining up with TRBD1. CDR3 size: 15 residues. Germline V lookup: CDR1 LNHDA, CDR2 SQIVND (reference sequence). The V segment lost 5 bases and the J segment 14 bases; nucleotides outside the gene matches: 16. CDR3 bases: TGTGCCAGTAGTCCCCGACAGGGGGTCGTGAATAGAGAGTTCTTC. It specifies CASSPRQGVVNREFF.

This clone appeared a single time. The CDR3 is CASSPDFSTNEKLFF. In DNA, the CDR3 is TGTGCCAGCAGCCCGGACTTTTCAACTAATGAAAAACTGTTTTTT. The chain employs TRBV3-1 (or the pseudogene TRBV3-2) and TRBJ1-4; D ambiguous. Germline CDR1 is LGHDT and CDR2 is YNNKEL (reference sequence). Trimming took off 4 bases at V and 0 bases at J, with 9 bases between the two ends. The CDR3 totals 15 residues.

The chain recombines TRBV7-8 with TRBJ2-3; perhaps TRBD2 as D (6 bases). This CDR3 contains 15 residues. Germline V gives CDR1 SGHVS, CDR2 FQNEAQ. Trimming cost V 5 bases and J 2 bases, with 14 bases left between them. The CDR3 nucleotides are TGTGCCAGCAGCCCCGCCGGGGGACCCACAGATACGCAGTATTTT. Translated, it gives CASSPAGGPTDTQYF.

J is TRBJ1-2 and V is TRBV3-1 (or the pseudogene TRBV3-2); TRBD1 matches 10 bases. CDR1 and CDR2 (germline): LGHDT, YNNKEL (reference sequence). CDR3 length: 14 residues. Germline trimming cut 3 bases from V and 7 bases from J; bases unmatched to any gene: 5. The DNA for the CDR3 is TGTGCCAGCAGCCAGGGACAGGGGCGGGCTGGCTACACCTTC. Amino acids: CASSQGQGRAGYTF.

CDR3 loop: CASGGTGTYNEQFF. CDR3 nucleotides: TGTGCCAGCGGCGGGACAGGGACCTACAATGAGCAGTTCTTC. The rearrangement joins TRBV6-5 to TRBJ2-1; TRBD1 matches at 9 bases. CDR1 is MNHEY and CDR2 is SVGAGI in the germline V gene. The CDR3 contains 14 residues. Trimming took 8 bases from V and 2 from J; bases not matched to a gene: 4.

The genes are TRBV6-2 or TRBV6-3 and TRBJ1-1; D is possibly TRBD1 (6 bases). This CDR3 spans 13 amino acids. Trimming removed 4 bases from V and 8 bases from J, with 14 bases in between. Germline V gene data show CDR1 as MNHEY and CDR2 as SVGEGT. The DNA of the CDR3 is TGTGCCAGCAGTTCGCAACAGGGCACCGAAGCTTTCTTT. It specifies CASSSQQGTEAFF.

The chain has TRBV19 and TRBJ2-7; D remains ambiguous. The CDR3 consists of 14 residues. Germline loops: CDR1 LNHDA, CDR2 SQIVND (reference sequence). Trimming took 3 bases from V and 2 from J, leaving 11 bases between them. CDR3 sequence reads: CASSIGVGPYEQYV. Here the CDR3 DNA reads TGTGCCAGTAGTATTGGTGTAGGGCCCTACGAGCAGTACGTC.

The gene calls are TRBV24-1 and TRBJ2-1, with 12 bases that match TRBD2. Germline CDR1 reads KGHDR; CDR2 reads SFDVKD. The CDR3 length is 16 residues. Trimming cost V 1 base and J 7 bases; bases outside gene matches: 4. The CDR3 nucleotides read TGTGCCACCAGTGATTTCGGACTAGCGGGGAGAAATGAGCAGTTCTTC. Its protein is CATSDFGLAGRNEQFF.

The V and J genes are TRBV2 and TRBJ2-2; maybe TRBD2 (6 bases). The CDR3 totals 13 residues. V lost 4 bases and J 6 bases, leaving 9 bases between the germline ends. Germline CDR1 and CDR2: SNHLY and FYNNEI. The CDR3 here is CASSGLVAGELFF. The CDR3 bases are TGTGCCAGCAGTGGACTAGTCGCCGGGGAGCTGTTTTTT.